This record looks at one TCR beta chain sequence and its context. CDR3 size: 12 residues. Trimming pared 7 bases from V and 8 bases from J, leaving 14 bases between. From germline, CDR1 is SGHTA and CDR2 FQGNSA. The data originate from a study of OX40 agonist ivuxolimab in advanced cancers. Generated by immunoSEQ multiplex PCR, the TCRdb table keeps only in-frame clones and is missing some. The sample contains roughly 76,000 clones, approximately 85% of which appear only once. The chain has TRBV7-2 and TRBJ1-2; TRBD1 might be the D (6 bases). This TCR was sampled from an adult with an advanced solid tumor such as melanoma, head and neck, liver or kidney cancer. The sample consisted of CD4+ or CD8+ T cells sorted from blood, taken in a trial of the OX40 agonist ivuxolimab. CDR3 sequence (DNA): TGTGCCAGCATTCTACCCAGGGGCGGCTACACCTTC. This gives the protein CASILPRGGYTF.